This T cell receptor (beta chain) appears in the sequencing data of a study of blood T cell repertoires in COVID-19. Study-level background: The United States, Italy and Spain provided the acute and convalescent COVID-19 samples. In each case, the material was cDNA or gDNA derived from T cells, B-cell-depleted T cells, or PBMCs.

The CDR3 loop spans 15 amino acids. The germline V gene has CDR1 MNHEY and CDR2 SMNVEV (reference sequence). V was trimmed by 3 bases and J by 5 bases, leaving 16 bases between them. TCRdb keeps only in-frame clones here, not all; method: immunoSEQ multiplex PCR. The table has about 190,000 clones, around nine tenths seen once; the top ten hold around 1.6%. V gene TRBV27 combines with J gene TRBJ1-1; possible D gene TRBD1, 5 bases. Sequencing input: peripheral blood. The sequence was collected from a man aged 18 to 35 with active or convalescent COVID-19. The CDR3 region has the DNA TGTGCCAGCAGTTTCCGCCCGGGGGGAGGGACTGAAGCTTTCTTT. Encoded protein: CASSFRPGGGTEAFF.